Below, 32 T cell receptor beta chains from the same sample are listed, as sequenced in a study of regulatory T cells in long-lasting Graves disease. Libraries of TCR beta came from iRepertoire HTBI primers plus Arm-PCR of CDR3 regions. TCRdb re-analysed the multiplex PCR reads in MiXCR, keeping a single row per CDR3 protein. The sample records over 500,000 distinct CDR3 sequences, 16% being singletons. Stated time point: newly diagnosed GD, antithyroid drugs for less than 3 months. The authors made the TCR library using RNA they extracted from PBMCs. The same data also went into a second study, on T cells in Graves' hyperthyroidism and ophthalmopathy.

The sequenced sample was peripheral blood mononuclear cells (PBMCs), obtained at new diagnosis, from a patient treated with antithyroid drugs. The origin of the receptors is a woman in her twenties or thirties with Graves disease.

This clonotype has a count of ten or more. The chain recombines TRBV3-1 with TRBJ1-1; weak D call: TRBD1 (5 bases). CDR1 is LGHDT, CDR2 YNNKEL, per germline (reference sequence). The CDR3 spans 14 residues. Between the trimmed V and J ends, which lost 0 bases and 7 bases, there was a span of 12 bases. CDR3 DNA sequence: TGTGCCAGCAGCCAAGAAGTCAGGGTCGGTGAAGCTTTCTTT. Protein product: CASSQEVRVGEAFF.

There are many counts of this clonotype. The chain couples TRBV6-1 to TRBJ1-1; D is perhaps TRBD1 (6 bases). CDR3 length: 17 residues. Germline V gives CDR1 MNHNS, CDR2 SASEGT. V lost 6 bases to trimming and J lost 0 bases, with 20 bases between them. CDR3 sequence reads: CASRKLYTGPMNTEAFF. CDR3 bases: TGTGCCAGCAGAAAACTATATACAGGGCCCATGAACACTGAAGCTTTCTTT.

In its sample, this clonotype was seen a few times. CDR3 in amino acids: CASSRSDRRGVPHNSPLHF. The DNA of the CDR3 is TGTGCCAGCAGCCGATCGGACCGGAGGGGGGTGCCCCATAATTCACCCCTCCACTTT. The chain has TRBV7-6 and TRBJ1-6, with a weak D call TRBD1 (6 bases). The CDR3 is 19 residues long. V was trimmed by 5 bases and J by 5 bases, leaving 25 bases between them. In germline, CDR1 is SGHVS, CDR2 FNYEAQ.

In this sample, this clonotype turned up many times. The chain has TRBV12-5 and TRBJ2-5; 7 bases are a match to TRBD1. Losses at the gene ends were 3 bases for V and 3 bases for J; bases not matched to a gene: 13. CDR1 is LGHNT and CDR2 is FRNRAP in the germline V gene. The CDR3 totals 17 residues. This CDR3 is CASGFTPAGTAKETQYF. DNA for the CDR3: TGTGCTAGTGGTTTTACCCCCGCCGGGACAGCAAAAGAGACCCAGTACTTC.

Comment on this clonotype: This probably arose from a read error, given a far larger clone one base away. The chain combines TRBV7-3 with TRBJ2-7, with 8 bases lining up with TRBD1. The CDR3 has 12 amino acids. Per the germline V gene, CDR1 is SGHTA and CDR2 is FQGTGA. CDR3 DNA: TGTGCCAGCAGCCCCACAGGGGGTGAGCTGTACTTC. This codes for CASSPTGGELYF.

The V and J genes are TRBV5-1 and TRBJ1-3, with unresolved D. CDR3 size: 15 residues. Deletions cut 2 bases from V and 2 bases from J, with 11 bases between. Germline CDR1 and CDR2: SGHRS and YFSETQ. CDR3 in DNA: TGCGCCAGCAGCTTACCAGACACGACTGGAAACACCATATATTTT. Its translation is CASSLPDTTGNTIYF. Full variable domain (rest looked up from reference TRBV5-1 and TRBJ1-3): KAGVTQTPRYLIKTRGQQVTLSCSPISGHRSVSWYQQTPGQGLQFLFEYFSETQRNKGNFPGRFSGRQFSNSRSEMNVSTLELGDSALYLCASSLPDTTGNTIYFGEGSWLTVV.

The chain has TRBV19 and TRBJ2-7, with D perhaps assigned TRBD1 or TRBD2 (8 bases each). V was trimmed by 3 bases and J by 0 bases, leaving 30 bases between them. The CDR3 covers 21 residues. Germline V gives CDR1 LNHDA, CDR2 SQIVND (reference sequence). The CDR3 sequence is CASSIRTGKVVAGLSSYEQYF. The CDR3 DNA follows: TGTGCCAGTAGTATCCGGACAGGGAAGGTGGTAGCGGGATTGAGCTCCTACGAGCAGTACTTC.

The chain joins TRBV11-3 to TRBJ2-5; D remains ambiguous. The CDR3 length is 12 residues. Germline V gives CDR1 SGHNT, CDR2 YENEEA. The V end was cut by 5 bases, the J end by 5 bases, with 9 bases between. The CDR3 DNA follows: TGTGCCAGCAGCAAAGAAGGGGAGACCCAGTACTTC. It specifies CASSKEGETQYF.

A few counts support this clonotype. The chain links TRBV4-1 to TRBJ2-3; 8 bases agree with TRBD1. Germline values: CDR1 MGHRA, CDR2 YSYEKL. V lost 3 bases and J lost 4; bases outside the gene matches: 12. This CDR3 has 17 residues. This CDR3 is CASSHGPFGQGPDTQYF. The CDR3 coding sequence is TGCGCCAGCAGCCATGGGCCCTTCGGACAGGGTCCAGATACGCAGTATTTT.

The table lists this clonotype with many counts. For the CDR3, the DNA is TGTGCCAGCAGTTACTCGGGCGGGGTTTACGAGCAGTACTTC. Protein sequence: CASSYSGGVYEQYF. The chain combines TRBV6-5 with TRBJ2-7; maybe TRBD2 (6 bases). The V end lost 0 bases, the J end lost 4 bases, and 10 bases lay between the germline ends. The CDR3 is 14 amino acids. Germline values: CDR1 MNHEY, CDR2 SVGAGI.

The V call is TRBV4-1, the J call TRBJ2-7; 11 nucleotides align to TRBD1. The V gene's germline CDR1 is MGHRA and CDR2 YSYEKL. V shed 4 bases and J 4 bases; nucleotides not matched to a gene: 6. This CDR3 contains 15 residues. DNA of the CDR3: TGCGCCAGCAGCCCCGGACAGGGGGCGTCGTACGAGCAGTACTTC. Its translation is CASSPGQGASYEQYF.

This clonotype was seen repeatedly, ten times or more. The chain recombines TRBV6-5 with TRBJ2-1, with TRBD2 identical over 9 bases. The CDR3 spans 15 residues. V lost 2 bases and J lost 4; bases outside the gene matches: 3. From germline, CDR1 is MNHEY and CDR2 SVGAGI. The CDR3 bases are TGTGCCAGCAGTTACGATGCGGGAGGGTACAATGAGCAGTTCTTC. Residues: CASSYDAGGYNEQFF.

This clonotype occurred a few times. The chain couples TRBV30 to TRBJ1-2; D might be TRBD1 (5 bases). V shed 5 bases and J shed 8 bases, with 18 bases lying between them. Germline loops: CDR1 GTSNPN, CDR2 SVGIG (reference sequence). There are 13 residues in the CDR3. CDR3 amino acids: CAWPTRGIVGYTF. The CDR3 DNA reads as TGTGCCTGGCCCACTCGGGGGATCGTGGGCTACACCTTC.

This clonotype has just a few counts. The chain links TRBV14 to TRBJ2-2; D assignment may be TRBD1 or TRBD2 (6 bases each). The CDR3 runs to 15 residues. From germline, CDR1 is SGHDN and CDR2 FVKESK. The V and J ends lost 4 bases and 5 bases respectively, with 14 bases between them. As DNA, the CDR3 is TGTGCCAGCAGCCGAAGGATAGGGGGGACCGGGGAGCTGTTTTTT. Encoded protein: CASSRRIGGTGELFF. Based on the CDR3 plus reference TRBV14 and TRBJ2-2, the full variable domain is EAGVTQFPSHSVIEKGQTVTLRCDPISGHDNLYWYRRVMGKEIKFLLHFVKESKQDESGMPNNRFLAERTGGTYSTLKVQPAELEDSGVYFCASSRRIGGTGELFFGEGSRLTVL.

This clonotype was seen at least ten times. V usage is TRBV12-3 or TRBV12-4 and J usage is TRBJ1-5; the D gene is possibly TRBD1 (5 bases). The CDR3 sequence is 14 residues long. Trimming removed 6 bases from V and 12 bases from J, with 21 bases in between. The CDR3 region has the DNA TGTGCCAGCAGCCCCGGACACCCTATAGCATACCAGCATTTT. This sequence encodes CASSPGHPIAYQHF.

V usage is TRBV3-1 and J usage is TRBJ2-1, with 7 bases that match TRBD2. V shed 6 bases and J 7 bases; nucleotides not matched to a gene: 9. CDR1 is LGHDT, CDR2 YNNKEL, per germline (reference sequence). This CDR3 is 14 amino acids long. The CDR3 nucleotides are TGTGCCAGCAGGGAGGCGGGAGCGAGGAATGAGCAGTTCTTC. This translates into CASREAGARNEQFF.

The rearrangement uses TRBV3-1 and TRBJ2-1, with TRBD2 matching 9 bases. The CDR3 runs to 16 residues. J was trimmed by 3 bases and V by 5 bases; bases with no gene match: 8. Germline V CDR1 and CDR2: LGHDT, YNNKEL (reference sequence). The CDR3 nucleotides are TGTGCCAGCAGCGGGGGAGGACTAGCGAACTACAATGAGCAGTTCTTC. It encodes CASSGGGLANYNEQFF.

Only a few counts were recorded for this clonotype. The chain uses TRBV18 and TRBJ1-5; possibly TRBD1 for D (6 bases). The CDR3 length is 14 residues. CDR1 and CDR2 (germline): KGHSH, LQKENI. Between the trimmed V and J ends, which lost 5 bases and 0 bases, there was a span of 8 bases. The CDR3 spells CASSGGHSNQPQHF. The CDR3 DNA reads TGTGCCAGCTCAGGGGGCCATAGCAATCAGCCCCAGCATTTT.

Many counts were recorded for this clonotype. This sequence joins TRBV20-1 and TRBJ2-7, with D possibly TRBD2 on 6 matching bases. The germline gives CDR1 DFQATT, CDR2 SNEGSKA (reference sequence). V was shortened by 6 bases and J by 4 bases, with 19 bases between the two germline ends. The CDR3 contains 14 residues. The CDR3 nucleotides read TGCAGTGCCCGTACCGGGACTGGATCTTACGAGCAGTACTTC. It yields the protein CSARTGTGSYEQYF.

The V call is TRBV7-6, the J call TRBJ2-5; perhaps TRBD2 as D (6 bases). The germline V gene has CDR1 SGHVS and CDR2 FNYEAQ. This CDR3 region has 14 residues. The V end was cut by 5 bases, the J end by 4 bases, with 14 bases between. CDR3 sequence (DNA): TGTGCCAGCAGCCAGGGACCAGCGGGAGAGACCCAGTACTTC. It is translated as CASSQGPAGETQYF.

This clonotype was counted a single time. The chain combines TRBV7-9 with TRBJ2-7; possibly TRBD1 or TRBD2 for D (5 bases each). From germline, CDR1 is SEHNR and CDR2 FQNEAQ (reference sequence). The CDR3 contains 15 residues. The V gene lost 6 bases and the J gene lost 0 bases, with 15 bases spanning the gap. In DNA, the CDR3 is TGTGCCAGCAGAGGAACCGGGACGATCTCCTACGAGCAGTACTTC. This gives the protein CASRGTGTISYEQYF.

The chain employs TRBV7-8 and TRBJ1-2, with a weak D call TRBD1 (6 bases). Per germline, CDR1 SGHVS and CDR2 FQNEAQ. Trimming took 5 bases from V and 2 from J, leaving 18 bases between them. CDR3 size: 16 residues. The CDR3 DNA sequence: TGTGCCAGCAGCCGGGACATTTGGGAGTCCAACTATGGCTACACCTTC. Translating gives CASSRDIWESNYGYTF.

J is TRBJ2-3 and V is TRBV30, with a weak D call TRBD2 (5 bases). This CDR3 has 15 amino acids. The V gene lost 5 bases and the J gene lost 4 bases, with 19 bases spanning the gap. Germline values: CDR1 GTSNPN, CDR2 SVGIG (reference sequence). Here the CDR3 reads CAWQRGLAGPDTQYF. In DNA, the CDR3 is TGTGCCTGGCAGCGAGGGCTAGCTGGACCAGATACGCAGTATTTT.

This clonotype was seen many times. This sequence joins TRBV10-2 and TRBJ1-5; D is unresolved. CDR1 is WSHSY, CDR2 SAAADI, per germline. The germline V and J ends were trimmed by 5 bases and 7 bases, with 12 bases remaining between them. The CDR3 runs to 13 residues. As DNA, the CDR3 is TGCGCCAGCAGTCCCGGGGTGGGGCAGCCCCAGCATTTT. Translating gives CASSPGVGQPQHF.

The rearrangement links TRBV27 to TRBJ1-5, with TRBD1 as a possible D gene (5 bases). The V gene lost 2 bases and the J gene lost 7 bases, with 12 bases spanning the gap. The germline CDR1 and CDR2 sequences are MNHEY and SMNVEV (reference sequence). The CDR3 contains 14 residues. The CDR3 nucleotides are TGTGCCAGCAGTTTAGCCAGGGATTGGCAGCCCCAGCATTTT. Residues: CASSLARDWQPQHF.

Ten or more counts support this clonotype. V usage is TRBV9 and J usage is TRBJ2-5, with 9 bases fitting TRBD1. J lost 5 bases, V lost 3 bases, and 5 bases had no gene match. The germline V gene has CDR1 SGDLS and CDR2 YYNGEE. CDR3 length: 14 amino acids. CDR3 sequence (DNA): TGTGCCAGCAGCGGCGACAGGGGGGCGGAGACCCAGTACTTC. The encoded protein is CASSGDRGAETQYF.

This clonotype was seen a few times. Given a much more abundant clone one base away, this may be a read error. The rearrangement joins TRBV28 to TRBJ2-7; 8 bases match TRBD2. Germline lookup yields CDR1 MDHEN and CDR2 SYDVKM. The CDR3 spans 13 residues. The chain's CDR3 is CASTSGSFYERYF. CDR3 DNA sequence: TGTGCCAGCACCAGCGGGAGCTTCTACGAGCGGTACTTC.

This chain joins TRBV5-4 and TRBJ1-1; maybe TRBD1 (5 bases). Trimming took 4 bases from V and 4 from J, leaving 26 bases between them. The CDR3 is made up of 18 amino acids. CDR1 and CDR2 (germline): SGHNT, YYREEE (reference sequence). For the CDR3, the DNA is TGTGCCAGCAGCCCCTTGCTCGGGGGGTTTTCGGAAGGCACTGAAGCTTTCTTT. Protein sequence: CASSPLLGGFSEGTEAFF. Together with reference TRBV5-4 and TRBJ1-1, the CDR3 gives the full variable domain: ETGVTQSPTHLIKTRGQQVTLRCSSQSGHNTVSWYQQALGQGPQFIFQYYREEENGRGNFPPRFSGLQFPNYSSELNVNALELDDSALYLCASSPLLGGFSEGTEAFFGQGTRLTVV.

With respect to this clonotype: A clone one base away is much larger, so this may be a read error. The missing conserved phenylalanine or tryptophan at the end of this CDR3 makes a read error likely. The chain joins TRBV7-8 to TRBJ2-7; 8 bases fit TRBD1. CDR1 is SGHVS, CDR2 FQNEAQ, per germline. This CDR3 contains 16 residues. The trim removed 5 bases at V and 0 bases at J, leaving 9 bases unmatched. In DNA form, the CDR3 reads TGTGCCAGCAGCGTGATGGGACAGGCGAGCTCCTACGAGCAGTACTCC. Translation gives CASSVMGQASSYEQYS.

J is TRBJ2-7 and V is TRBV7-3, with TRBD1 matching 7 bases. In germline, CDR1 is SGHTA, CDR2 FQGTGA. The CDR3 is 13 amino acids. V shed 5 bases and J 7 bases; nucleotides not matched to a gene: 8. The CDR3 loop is CASSATGAQEQYF. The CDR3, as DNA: TGTGCCAGCAGCGCTACAGGGGCGCAAGAGCAGTACTTC.

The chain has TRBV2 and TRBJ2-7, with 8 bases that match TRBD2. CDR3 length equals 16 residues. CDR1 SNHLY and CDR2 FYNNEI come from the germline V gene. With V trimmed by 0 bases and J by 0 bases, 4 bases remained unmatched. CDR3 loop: CASSEALAGVSYEQYF. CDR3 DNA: TGTGCCAGCAGTGAAGCCCTAGCGGGTGTCTCCTACGAGCAGTACTTC.

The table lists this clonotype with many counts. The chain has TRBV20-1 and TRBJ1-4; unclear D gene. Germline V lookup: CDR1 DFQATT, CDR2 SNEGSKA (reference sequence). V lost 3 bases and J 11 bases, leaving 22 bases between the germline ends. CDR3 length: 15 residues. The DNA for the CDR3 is TGCAGTGCTAGTGACGGGCGTACCTCAATTGGGAAACTGTTTTTT. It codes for CSASDGRTSIGKLFF.